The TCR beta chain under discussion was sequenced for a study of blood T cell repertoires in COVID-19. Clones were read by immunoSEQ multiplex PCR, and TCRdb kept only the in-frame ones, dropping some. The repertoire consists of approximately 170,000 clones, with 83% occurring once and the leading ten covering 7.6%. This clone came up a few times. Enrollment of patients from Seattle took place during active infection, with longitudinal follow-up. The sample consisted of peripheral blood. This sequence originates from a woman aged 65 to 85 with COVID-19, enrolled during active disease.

The CDR3: CASSQGGSTNEKLFF. The CDR3 bases are TGCGCCAGCAGCCAGGGGGGATCAACTAATGAAAAACTGTTTTTT. J is TRBJ1-4 and V is TRBV4-3; D is possibly TRBD1 (5 bases). Germline lookup yields CDR1 LGHNA and CDR2 YSLEER. V lost 3 bases and J lost 0, with 8 bases in between. This CDR3 has 15 residues.